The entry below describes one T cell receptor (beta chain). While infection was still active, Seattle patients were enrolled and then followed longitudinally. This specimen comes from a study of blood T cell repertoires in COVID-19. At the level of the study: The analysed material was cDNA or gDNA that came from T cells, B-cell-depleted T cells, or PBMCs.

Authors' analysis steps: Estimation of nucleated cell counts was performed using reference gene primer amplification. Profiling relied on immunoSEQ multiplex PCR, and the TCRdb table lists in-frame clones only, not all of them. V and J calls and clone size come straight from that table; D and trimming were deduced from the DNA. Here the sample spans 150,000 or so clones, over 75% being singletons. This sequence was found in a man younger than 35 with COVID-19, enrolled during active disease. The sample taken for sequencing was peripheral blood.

This CDR3 is CSARTGNEKLFF. The CDR3, as DNA: TGCAGCGCCCGGACAGGGAATGAAAAACTGTTTTTT. The rearrangement joins TRBV29-1 to TRBJ1-4; 8 bases agree with TRBD1. The CDR3 covers 12 residues. The V gene end was trimmed by 7 bases and the J gene end by 5 bases; junction bases not matched to a gene: 3. Germline lookup yields CDR1 SQVTM and CDR2 ANQGSEA. The full variable domain, completed using reference TRBV29-1 and TRBJ1-4, is SAVISQKPSRDICQRGTSLTIQCQVDSQVTMMFWYRQQPGQSLTLIATANQGSEATYESGFVIDKFPISRPNLTFSTLTVSNMSPEDSSIYLCSARTGNEKLFFGSGTQLSVL.